These 24 T cell receptor beta chains were all obtained from the same sample, sequenced in a study of blood T cell repertoires in COVID-19. Profiling relied on immunoSEQ multiplex PCR, and the TCRdb table lists in-frame clones only, not all of them. The table records approximately 260,000 clones, roughly 90% of them present only once. The specimen sequenced was PBMCs or T cells enriched from blood (not recorded which). The receptor source for this set is a woman aged 55-69 years who had recovered from COVID-19.

This chain uses TRBV2 with TRBJ1-6; TRBD1 matches 7 bases. V gave up 1 base and J gave up 9 bases; unmatched junction bases: 6. The CDR3 has 15 residues. Germline CDR1 reads SNHLY; CDR2 reads FYNNEI. The CDR3 protein is CASSEVDRVSSPLHF. The CDR3 bases are TGTGCCAGCAGTGAAGTCGACAGGGTATCTTCACCCCTCCACTTT.

The V gene is TRBV27, the J gene TRBJ1-1; the D is unclear. V lost 4 bases and J lost 0, with 9 bases in between. The V gene's germline CDR1 is MNHEY and CDR2 SMNVEV (reference sequence). CDR3 length equals 14 residues. CDR3 sequence (DNA): TGTGCCAGCAGTTCCACGGTACTGAACACTGAAGCTTTCTTT. Protein product: CASSSTVLNTEAFF.

This chain uses TRBV2 with TRBJ1-3, with D perhaps matching TRBD1 (6 bases). Germline CDR1 SNHLY, CDR2 FYNNEI. V was pared by 2 bases and J by 0 bases, with 11 bases between. The CDR3 runs to 16 residues. In DNA, the CDR3 is TGTGCCAGCAGTGAAATGGGGGGGGCCTCTGGAAACACCATATATTTT. This encodes CASSEMGGASGNTIYF. The full variable domain, its missing parts supplied by reference TRBV2 and TRBJ1-3, is EPEVTQTPSHQVTQMGQEVILRCVPISNHLYFYWYRQILGQKVEFLVSFYNNEISEKSEIFDDQFSVERPDGSNFTLKIRSTKLEDSAMYFCASSEMGGASGNTIYFGEGSWLTVV.

The CDR3 region has the DNA TGTGCCAGTACCCATGGGGACAGACTTCAAGAGACCCAGTACTTC. This codes for CASTHGDRLQETQYF. V is TRBV19 and J is TRBJ2-5; 7 bases map to TRBD1. The V and J ends lost 7 bases and 2 bases, in that order; junction bases with no gene match: 10. CDR1 is LNHDA, CDR2 SQIVND, per germline (reference sequence). The CDR3 length is 15 residues.

This chain uses TRBV6-5 with TRBJ2-7; unclear D gene. Germline CDR1 MNHEY, CDR2 SVGAGI. Trimming shortened V by 1 base and J by 4 bases, and 11 bases separated the two germline ends. The CDR3 extends over 14 amino acids. In DNA form, the CDR3 reads TGTGCCAGCAGTTACTTATCGTTCCCTTACGAGCAGTACTTC. This translates into CASSYLSFPYEQYF.

The rearrangement links TRBV6-5 to TRBJ2-7, with TRBD1 as a possible D gene (7 bases). The V gene's germline CDR1 is MNHEY and CDR2 SVGAGI. CDR3 length: 14 residues. Trimming stripped 5 bases from V and 5 bases from J, with 16 bases between. DNA for the CDR3: TGTGCCAGCAGTCAGACAGGGAGGAAGGACGAGCAGTACTTC. As protein: CASSQTGRKDEQYF.

The sample holds one count of this clone. V is TRBV7-2 and J is TRBJ2-5, with no clear D. CDR3 length equals 13 residues. Germline CDR1 and CDR2: SGHTA and FQGNSA. V dropped 6 bases and J dropped 3 bases, with 11 bases sitting between them. In DNA, the CDR3 is TGTGCCAGCAGGACATACTCCGAAGAGACCCAGTACTTC. Translating gives CASRTYSEETQYF.

V gene TRBV10-1 combines with J gene TRBJ1-5; D gene ambiguous. V lost 2 bases to trimming and J lost 7 bases, with 3 bases between them. There are 11 residues in the CDR3. Germline-derived CDR1 and CDR2 are WNHNN and SYGVQD (reference sequence). DNA of the CDR3: TGCGCCAGCAGTGAGCGGCAGCCCCAGCATTTT. Its protein product is CASSERQPQHF.

The CDR3 nucleotides are TGTGCCAGCGTGACAGGGAGAACAGATACGCAGTATTTT. Translating gives CASVTGRTDTQYF. The V and J genes are TRBV12-3 or TRBV12-4 and TRBJ2-3, with 7 bases that match TRBD1. The CDR3 sequence is 13 residues long. V lost 8 bases, J lost 3 bases, and 5 bases stayed unmatched.

The chain joins TRBV5-1 to TRBJ1-2; D perhaps matches TRBD1 (6 bases). There are 14 residues in the CDR3. V was pared by 4 bases and J by 8 bases, with 18 bases between. Per the germline V gene, CDR1 is SGHRS and CDR2 is YFSETQ. The CDR3 loop is CASSTSTGPSGYTF. The CDR3, as DNA: TGCGCCAGCAGCACATCGACAGGACCGAGCGGCTACACCTTC.

A few counts support this clone. DNA of the CDR3: TGTGCCAGCAGTTCGACAGGCGGAAACACCATATATTTT. Translation: CASSSTGGNTIYF. The gene calls are TRBV12-3 or TRBV12-4 and TRBJ1-3, with a tentative D call TRBD1 (6 bases). This CDR3 region has 13 residues. Trimming took 4 bases from V and 4 from J, leaving 8 bases between them.

This clone showed up just once. The chain links TRBV18 to TRBJ2-5; D might be TRBD1 (5 bases). The V end lost 1 base, the J end lost 5 bases, and 8 bases lay between the germline ends. CDR1 KGHSH and CDR2 LQKENI come from the germline V gene. CDR3 length: 13 residues. For the CDR3, the DNA is TGTGCCAGCTCACCACGCAGGGATGAGACCCAGTACTTC. Protein sequence: CASSPRRDETQYF.

V gene TRBV12-5 combines with J gene TRBJ2-5; 7 nucleotides align to TRBD1. The CDR3 loop spans 19 amino acids. Germline V CDR1 and CDR2: LGHNT, FRNRAP. V lost 0 bases and J lost 3; bases outside the gene matches: 16. The DNA of the CDR3 is TGTGCTAGTGGTTTGGTACGAGATCCCGGGACAGATCTTAAAGAGACCCAGTACTTC. As protein: CASGLVRDPGTDLKETQYF.

The chain joins TRBV5-1 to TRBJ2-3; 7 bases are shared with TRBD2. Germline V gene data show CDR1 as SGHRS and CDR2 as YFSETQ. The CDR3 is made up of 15 amino acids. V lost 2 bases and J lost 2; bases outside the gene matches: 5. The CDR3 is CASSFRGDYTDTQYF. CDR3 nucleotides: TGCGCCAGCAGCTTTCGAGGGGACTACACAGATACGCAGTATTTT. Looking up the rest from reference TRBV5-1 and TRBJ2-3 gives the full variable domain: KAGVTQTPRYLIKTRGQQVTLSCSPISGHRSVSWYQQTPGQGLQFLFEYFSETQRNKGNFPGRFSGRQFSNSRSEMNVSTLELGDSALYLCASSFRGDYTDTQYFGPGTRLTVL.

The chain recombines TRBV3-1 (or the pseudogene TRBV3-2) with TRBJ2-1; 14 nucleotides line up with TRBD2. After removal of 4 bases from V and 7 bases from J, the junction contained 6 bases not matched to a gene. CDR3 length: 16 residues. CDR1 and CDR2 (germline): LGHDT, YNNKEL (reference sequence). In DNA form, the CDR3 reads TGTGCCAGCAGCCGACGGACTAGCGGGGGGAGAAATGAGCAGTTCTTC. Its translation: CASSRRTSGGRNEQFF.

The genes are TRBV10-2 and TRBJ1-6, with 9 bases lining up with TRBD1. This CDR3 has 15 amino acids. From germline, CDR1 is WSHSY and CDR2 SAAADI. Losses at the gene ends were 6 bases for V and 7 bases for J; bases not matched to a gene: 7. This CDR3 reads CASRAPGQGNSPLHF. In DNA, the CDR3 is TGCGCCAGCAGGGCCCCGGGACAGGGAAATTCACCCCTCCACTTT.

The chain combines TRBV5-4 with TRBJ1-4; 10 bases agree with TRBD1. Germline CDR1 is SGHNT and CDR2 is YYREEE (reference sequence). V dropped 4 bases and J dropped 10; count of bases not matched to a gene: 7. This CDR3 comprises 14 residues. This CDR3 reads CASSTDRGRVKLFF. CDR3 nucleotides: TGTGCCAGCAGCACGGACAGGGGGAGGGTAAAACTGTTTTTT.

The CDR3 spells CASSELAGLTYEQFF. The CDR3 DNA reads TGTGCCAGCAGTGAGTTAGCGGGTCTTACGTATGAGCAGTTCTTC. This sequence joins TRBV6-1 and TRBJ2-1; 7 nucleotides line up with TRBD2. Germline CDR1 is MNHNS and CDR2 is SASEGT. The CDR3 length is 15 residues. After removal of 3 bases from V and 8 bases from J, the junction contained 10 bases not matched to a gene.

The chain is built from TRBV28 and TRBJ2-3; a possible D gene is TRBD1 (6 bases). V lost 3 bases and J lost 2, with 12 bases in between. Germline V gives CDR1 MDHEN, CDR2 SYDVKM. The CDR3 sequence is 15 residues long. CDR3 in amino acids: CASSFRGQYTDTQYF. The CDR3 DNA reads TGTGCCAGCAGTTTCCGAGGACAGTACACAGATACGCAGTATTTT.

The V and J genes are TRBV28 and TRBJ1-3; no clear D gene. This CDR3 contains 15 residues. The germline V and J ends were trimmed by 2 bases and 2 bases, with 10 bases remaining between them. CDR1 MDHEN and CDR2 SYDVKM come from the germline V gene. CDR3 amino acids: CASSLHASPGNTIYF. CDR3 sequence (DNA): TGTGCCAGCAGTTTACATGCGTCTCCTGGAAACACCATATATTTT.

The sample holds one count of this clone. The rearrangement links TRBV2 to TRBJ1-1, with TRBD1 matching over 7 bases. The CDR3 covers 13 residues. V shed 3 bases, J shed 7 bases, and the junction held 5 bases outside the gene matches. CDR1 is SNHLY, CDR2 FYNNEI, per germline. The CDR3: CASSDRGLDEAFF. In DNA, the CDR3 is TGTGCCAGCAGTGACAGGGGGTTGGATGAAGCTTTCTTT.

This chain uses TRBV2 with TRBJ1-2; D perhaps matches TRBD1 (5 bases). The CDR3 runs 11 residues. Trimming shortened V by 6 bases and J by 6 bases, and 8 bases separated the two germline ends. From germline, CDR1 is SNHLY and CDR2 FYNNEI. The CDR3 is CASRRGDGYTF. In nucleotides, the CDR3 is TGTGCCAGCAGGCGGGGGGATGGCTACACCTTC.

The genes are TRBV5-1 and TRBJ2-2; D is possibly TRBD1 (6 bases). Looked up from germline, CDR1 is SGHRS and CDR2 is YFSETQ. The CDR3 contains 16 residues. V shed 4 bases and J shed 0 bases, with 13 bases lying between them. The CDR3 DNA reads as TGCGCCAGCAGCCTAATCGGACAGACGAACACCGGGGAGCTGTTTTTT. This gives the protein CASSLIGQTNTGELFF.

V gene TRBV28 combines with J gene TRBJ2-7, with a possible D match to TRBD1 (6 bases). CDR3 length: 15 amino acids. V shed 6 bases and J shed 0 bases, with 15 bases lying between them. The germline CDR1 and CDR2 sequences are MDHEN and SYDVKM. CDR3 residues: CASSQGGFSSYEQYF. CDR3 bases: TGTGCCAGCAGCCAAGGGGGTTTCAGCTCCTACGAGCAGTACTTC. The full variable domain, completed using reference TRBV28 and TRBJ2-7, is DVKVTQSSRYLVKRTGEKVFLECVQDMDHENMFWYRQDPGLGLRLIYFSYDVKMKEKGDIPEGYSVSREKKERFSLILESASTNQTSMYLCASSQGGFSSYEQYFGPGTRLTVT.